The 23 T cell receptor beta chains below were found in one sample sequenced in a study of CD8 T cells in Susac syndrome. RNA totalling about 0.45 to 1 ug underwent reverse transcription with random hexamers. MiXCR, applied by TCRdb to the immunoSEQ multiplex PCR reads, yields one record per CDR3 protein. This repertoire shows about 250,000 distinct CDR3 sequences, roughly 95% found once; its top ten account for 0.065% to 0.08%. Sequenced input: CD4+ T cells from PBMCs. Receptor source: a human donor with multiple sclerosis.

The genes are TRBV27 and TRBJ2-7; the D gene could be TRBD1 or TRBD2 (5 bases each). The germline gives CDR1 MNHEY, CDR2 SMNVEV (reference sequence). The CDR3 extends over 14 amino acids. The V end was cut by 4 bases, the J end by 2 bases, with 12 bases between. CDR3 region: CASSSAQGPYEQYF. CDR3 nucleotide sequence: TGTGCCAGCAGTTCAGCGCAGGGACCCTACGAGCAGTACTTC.

In its sample, this clonotype was seen once. The genes are TRBV6-5 and TRBJ2-1, with a tentative D call TRBD1 (5 bases). CDR1 is MNHEY and CDR2 is SVGAGI in the germline V gene. The CDR3 runs to 14 residues. V was cut by 7 bases and J by 7 bases, with 17 bases left in between. Here the CDR3 reads CASNTLGPTNEQFF. CDR3 nucleotides: TGTGCCAGCAACACGCTGGGGCCCACGAATGAGCAGTTCTTC.

This chain uses TRBV10-3 with TRBJ2-7; 11 bases align to TRBD2. The germline V gene has CDR1 ENHRY and CDR2 SYGVKD. With 2 bases clipped from V and 3 bases from J, the junction kept 3 bases outside the gene matches. The CDR3 length is 15 residues. This chain's CDR3 is CAISETSGGHYEQYF. CDR3 in DNA: TGTGCCATCAGTGAGACTAGCGGGGGACACTACGAGCAGTACTTC.

This chain's CDR3 is CASSPREREQYF. The CDR3 DNA reads as TGTGCCAGCAGCCCCAGGGAGAGAGAGCAGTACTTC. The rearrangement links TRBV6-1 to TRBJ2-7; D could derive from TRBD1 or TRBD2 (5 bases each). CDR1 is MNHNS and CDR2 is SASEGT in the germline V gene. The CDR3 has 12 residues. Trimming stripped 6 bases from V and 7 bases from J, with 13 bases between.

This clonotype was picked up one time. The chain has TRBV23-1 and TRBJ1-1, with D maybe TRBD1 (6 bases). TRBV23-1 counts as an open reading frame of uncertain function. The CDR3 covers 13 residues. Trimming removed 8 bases at V and 9 bases at J, with 19 bases between. CDR3 in DNA: TGCGCCAGCGCTCCAGGGGTCCCAAGAAAAGCTTTCTTT. Amino acids: CASAPGVPRKAFF.

This CDR3 reads CASSRRPGGELQETQYF. CDR3 coding DNA: TGTGCCAGCAGCCGCCGCCCTGGCGGAGAACTCCAAGAGACCCAGTACTTC. V usage is TRBV11-2 and J usage is TRBJ2-5; no reliable D call. V dropped 5 bases and J dropped 1 base, with 20 bases sitting between them. The germline V gene has CDR1 SGHAT and CDR2 FQNNGV. The CDR3 totals 17 residues.

This chain links TRBV6-2 or TRBV6-3 with TRBJ2-1; D ambiguous. CDR1 MNHEY and CDR2 SVGEGT come from the germline V gene. This CDR3 region has 13 residues. The V end lost 8 bases, the J end lost 9 bases, and 17 bases lay between the germline ends. CDR3 in DNA: TGTGCCAGCCTCCAATCAAGGGTTGGTGAGCAGTTCTTC. Translated: CASLQSRVGEQFF.

The genes are TRBV3-1 and TRBJ1-1, with 8 bases lining up with TRBD1. J lost 1 base, V lost 6 bases, and 7 bases had no gene match. This CDR3 spans 15 amino acids. Germline values: CDR1 LGHDT, CDR2 YNNKEL (reference sequence). CDR3 nucleotide sequence: TGTGCCAGCAGTTACGCAGGGGGCTGGAACACTGAAGCTTTCTTT. Amino acids: CASSYAGGWNTEAFF.

This chain links TRBV30 with TRBJ1-1; no clear D. V was clipped by 1 base and J by 2 bases, with 8 bases between them. The CDR3 runs to 13 residues. The germline gives CDR1 GTSNPN, CDR2 SVGIG (reference sequence). The CDR3 reads CAWSGRRNTEAFF. The DNA for the CDR3 is TGTGCCTGGAGTGGCAGGAGAAACACTGAAGCTTTCTTT.

This sequence joins TRBV19 and TRBJ1-1, with D unclear. The V end lost 9 bases, the J end lost 10 bases, and 21 bases lay between the germline ends. The CDR3 spans 13 residues. The germline CDR1 and CDR2 sequences are LNHDA and SQIVND (reference sequence). The CDR3 DNA is TGTGCCAGCGCCTCGAGCCCGCTGAACACAGCTTTCTTT. This translates into CASASSPLNTAFF. The full variable domain, rest sourced from reference TRBV19 and TRBJ1-1, is DGGITQSPKYLFRKEGQNVTLSCEQNLNHDAMYWYRQDPGQGLRLIYYSQIVNDFQKGDIAEGYSVSREKKESFPLTVTSAQKNPTAFYLCASASSPLNTAFFGQGTRLTVV.

The sample holds one count of this clonotype. The chain uses TRBV5-1 and TRBJ1-6, with TRBD1 as a possible D gene (6 bases). The V and J ends lost 0 bases and 10 bases respectively, with 14 bases between them. CDR1 SGHRS and CDR2 YFSETQ come from the germline V gene. This CDR3 spans 15 amino acids. The CDR3 DNA follows: TGCGCCAGCAGCTTGGAAGCAGGGGCCATATCACCCCTCCACTTT. Translated, it gives CASSLEAGAISPLHF.

CDR3 DNA: TGTGCCAGCAGCGTAGCAGACTTATCCTACAATGAGCAGTTCTTC. The encoded protein is CASSVADLSYNEQFF. V and J are TRBV9 and TRBJ2-1; D ambiguous. V was pared by 0 bases and J by 1 base, with 8 bases between. Germline V gives CDR1 SGDLS, CDR2 YYNGEE. The length of the CDR3 is 15 residues. Drawing the rest from reference TRBV9 and TRBJ2-1, the complete variable domain is DSGVTQTPKHLITATGQRVTLRCSPRSGDLSVYWYQQSLDQGLQFLIQYYNGEERAKGNILERFSAQQFPDLHSELNLSSLELGDSALYFCASSVADLSYNEQFFGPGTRLTVL.

The chain joins TRBV7-8 to TRBJ2-3; 7 bases agree with TRBD2. V dropped 1 base and J dropped 0; count of bases not matched to a gene: 4. The CDR3 contains 16 residues. Germline V CDR1 and CDR2: SGHVS, FQNEAQ. CDR3: CASSLVTSRSTDTQYF. The CDR3, as DNA: TGTGCCAGCAGCTTAGTGACTAGCAGAAGCACAGATACGCAGTATTTT.

This chain connects TRBV19 to TRBJ1-2; 7 bases map to TRBD1. CDR3 size: 13 residues. Germline V gene lookup returns CDR1 LNHDA and CDR2 SQIVND (reference sequence). The ends lost 5 bases at V and 8 bases at J; junction bases unmatched: 8. The CDR3 sequence is CASSVTGVGGYTF. The DNA of the CDR3 is TGTGCCAGTAGTGTCACAGGGGTGGGAGGCTACACCTTC.

This clonotype came up once. CDR3 sequence reads: CASSEGRNTEAFF. In DNA form, the CDR3 reads TGTGCCAGCAGCGAAGGGAGGAACACTGAAGCTTTCTTT. This chain joins TRBV7-8 and TRBJ1-1; D unclear. The CDR3 runs 13 residues. Germline lookup yields CDR1 SGHVS and CDR2 FQNEAQ. The V gene lost 5 bases and the J gene lost 1 base, with 8 bases spanning the gap.

The V call is TRBV18, the J call TRBJ2-5; D is undetermined. CDR1 is KGHSH and CDR2 is LQKENI in the germline V gene. V was cut by 6 bases and J by 1 base, with 12 bases left in between. The length of the CDR3 is 14 residues. The CDR3 nucleotides are TGTGCCAGCTCCCCCACCCTGGGCCAAGAGACCCAGTACTTC. Protein product: CASSPTLGQETQYF.

This clonotype was observed once. This chain connects TRBV14 to TRBJ2-3; TRBD2 matches at 9 bases. The CDR3 contains 16 residues. The germline gives CDR1 SGHDN, CDR2 FVKESK. Trimming removed 5 bases from V and 0 bases from J; junction bases left unmatched: 6. The CDR3: CASSVRLAASTDTQYF. CDR3 sequence (DNA): TGTGCCAGCAGCGTTCGACTAGCGGCTAGCACAGATACGCAGTATTTT.

This clonotype was seen just once. V and J are TRBV29-1 and TRBJ2-4; 12 positions agree with TRBD2. Germline-derived CDR1 and CDR2 are SQVTM and ANQGSEA. V shed 6 bases and J 6 bases; nucleotides not matched to a gene: 0. This CDR3 region has 12 residues. The DNA of the CDR3 is TGCAGCGTGACTAGCGGGGGAAACATTCAGTACTTC. It translates to CSVTSGGNIQYF.

V is TRBV9 and J is TRBJ2-3, with 11 bases lining up with TRBD2. There are 16 residues in the CDR3. CDR1 is SGDLS and CDR2 is YYNGEE in the germline V gene. The junction had 10 bases not matched to a gene; V was cut back by 4 bases and J by 6 bases. The CDR3 coding sequence is TGTGCCAGCAGCCCGCGACTAGCGGGGCCCGGGGATACGCAGTATTTT. It yields the protein CASSPRLAGPGDTQYF. Together with reference TRBV9 and TRBJ2-3, the CDR3 gives the full variable domain: DSGVTQTPKHLITATGQRVTLRCSPRSGDLSVYWYQQSLDQGLQFLIQYYNGEERAKGNILERFSAQQFPDLHSELNLSSLELGDSALYFCASSPRLAGPGDTQYFGPGTRLTVL.

The sample holds one count of this clonotype. The chain links TRBV24-1 to TRBJ2-5, with D possibly matching TRBD1 (6 bases). The CDR3 spans 16 residues. Per germline, CDR1 KGHDR and CDR2 SFDVKD. Trimming left V 0 bases short and J 1 base short, with 11 bases between. CDR3 nucleotides: TGTGCCACCAGTGATTTGCTGGACAGAAGCCAAGAGACCCAGTACTTC. Translated: CATSDLLDRSQETQYF.

This sequence joins TRBV10-3 and TRBJ1-5; D is perhaps TRBD1 (5 bases). Germline CDR1 reads ENHRY; CDR2 reads SYGVKD. Trimming took off 3 bases at V and 7 bases at J, with 13 bases between the two ends. This CDR3 has 14 amino acids. As DNA, the CDR3 is TGTGCCATCAGTGACGGCAGGGAGGTCCAGCCCCAGCATTTT. Translation gives CAISDGREVQPQHF.

The rearrangement uses TRBV5-6 and TRBJ2-5; 9 bases agree with TRBD2. The germline CDR1 and CDR2 sequences are SGHDT and YYEEEE. V dropped 4 bases and J dropped 1; count of bases not matched to a gene: 14. The CDR3 sequence is 18 residues long. The CDR3 DNA reads TGTGCCAGCAGCACGTTGCGGCGGGGGGGTCCCTCCCAAGAGACCCAGTACTTC. Its protein is CASSTLRRGGPSQETQYF.

V is TRBV5-1 and J is TRBJ2-5; D might be TRBD2 (6 bases). The CDR3 has 14 residues. Germline CDR1 reads SGHRS; CDR2 reads YFSETQ. The V end was cut by 0 bases, the J end by 5 bases, with 11 bases between. CDR3 in DNA: TGCGCCAGCAGCTTGGGGACGGGGGTCGAGACCCAGTACTTC. It is translated as CASSLGTGVETQYF.